This T cell receptor (beta chain) stems from a study of OX40 agonist ivuxolimab in advanced cancers. On the study more broadly: Cohort: approximately 79% men, mean age 60, aged about 23 to 80.

V was trimmed by 8 bases and J by 8 bases, leaving 18 bases between them. The V gene's germline CDR1 is MDHEN and CDR2 SYDVKM. The CDR3 runs to 13 residues. Sequencing was performed with immunoSEQ multiplex PCR; in TCRdb, only in-frame clones are kept and a portion is missing. The repertoire has 69,000 or so clones, 85% of them found once; the top ten carry roughly 0.8%. In this sample, this clone turned up a few times. The chain combines TRBV28 with TRBJ1-2; possibly TRBD1 for D (6 bases). Here the sequenced sample was CD4+ or CD8+ T cells sorted from blood, taken in a trial of the OX40 agonist ivuxolimab. This clonotype originated in an adult with an advanced solid tumor such as melanoma, head and neck, liver or kidney cancer. The DNA for the CDR3 is TGTGCCAGCTCCTATGGGGGGACACCCGGCTACACCTTC. It encodes CASSYGGTPGYTF.